These 9 T cell receptor beta chains were sequenced from one sample in a study of CD8+ T cells in alopecia areata. Regarding treatment: oral pan-JAK inhibitor, 5-10 mg twice daily. TCR sequencing used cDNA made by reverse transcription of extracted RNA. This table comes from immunoSEQ multiplex PCR, and its TCRdb copy is limited to in-frame clones, with some not included. Of roughly 120,000 clones detected, 56% appear once; the ten largest clones hold under 3.5%. Sequencing used CD4+ T cells sorted from blood, obtained at week 24, from a patient treated with tofacitinib. All receptors derive from a human donor with alopecia areata.

The CDR3 loop is CASSLDRVSGELFF. DNA of the CDR3: TGTGCCAGCAGTCTGGACAGGGTGTCCGGGGAGCTGTTTTTT. The rearrangement uses TRBV9 and TRBJ2-2; TRBD1 aligns across 8 bases. The CDR3 length is 14 residues. Trimming removed 5 bases from V and 6 bases from J; junction bases left unmatched: 6. Germline CDR1 is SGDLS and CDR2 is YYNGEE. The complete variable domain, with remaining parts taken from reference TRBV9 and TRBJ2-2, reads DSGVTQTPKHLITATGQRVTLRCSPRSGDLSVYWYQQSLDQGLQFLIQYYNGEERAKGNILERFSAQQFPDLHSELNLSSLELGDSALYFCASSLDRVSGELFFGEGSRLTVL.

The chain joins TRBV29-1 to TRBJ2-5, with D possibly matching TRBD1 (7 bases). The CDR3 length is 13 residues. The germline V gene encodes CDR1 SQVTM and CDR2 ANQGSEA. Trimming left V 3 bases short and J 1 base short, with 9 bases between. The CDR3 DNA is TGCAGCGTTGACAGGGGGGCCCAAGAGACCCAGTACTTC. Encoded protein: CSVDRGAQETQYF.

V and J are TRBV7-9 and TRBJ1-1; the D is unclear. Germline V CDR1 and CDR2: SEHNR, FQNEAQ (reference sequence). V shed 1 base and J shed 9 bases, with 9 bases lying between them. The CDR3 extends over 12 amino acids. The CDR3: CASSLGTLKAFF. Written as DNA, the CDR3 is TGTGCCAGCAGCTTAGGGACTTTGAAAGCTTTCTTT. Based on the CDR3 plus reference TRBV7-9 and TRBJ1-1, the full variable domain is DTGVSQNPRHKITKRGQNVTFRCDPISEHNRLYWYRQTLGQGPEFLTYFQNEAQLEKSRLLSDRFSAERPKGSFSTLEIQRTEQGDSAMYLCASSLGTLKAFFGQGTRLTVV.

This rearrangement joins TRBV15 to TRBJ2-7; possible D gene TRBD2, 5 bases. The CDR3 spans 14 residues. CDR1 is LNHNV, CDR2 YYDKDF, per germline (reference sequence). The V and J ends lost 0 bases and 6 bases respectively, with 12 bases between them. The CDR3 loop is CATSRDPSSSEQYF. The CDR3 coding sequence is TGTGCCACCAGCAGAGATCCCTCTAGCTCCGAGCAGTACTTC. Full variable domain (missing parts from reference TRBV15 and TRBJ2-7): DAMVIQNPRYQVTQFGKPVTLSCSQTLNHNVMYWYQQKSSQAPKLLFHYYDKDFNNEADTPDNFQSRRPNTSFCFLDIRSPGLGDTAMYLCATSRDPSSSEQYFGPGTRLTVT.

This chain uses TRBV4-1 with TRBJ2-2, with 7 bases matching TRBD1. The CDR3 consists of 15 residues. V lost 2 bases and J lost 5; bases outside the gene matches: 5. Germline V CDR1 and CDR2: MGHRA, YSYEKL. The CDR3 loop is CASSQTLQGTGELFF. DNA for the CDR3: TGCGCCAGCAGCCAAACTCTACAGGGGACCGGGGAGCTGTTTTTT.

The V and J genes are TRBV10-2 and TRBJ1-2; 9 nucleotides match TRBD1. The V segment lost 4 bases and the J segment 4 bases; nucleotides outside the gene matches: 1. Germline V gives CDR1 WSHSY, CDR2 SAAADI. This CDR3 contains 13 residues. CDR3 loop: CASSADRGYGYTF. The CDR3 DNA follows: TGCGCCAGCAGTGCGGACAGGGGCTATGGCTACACCTTC.

The gene calls are TRBV29-1 and TRBJ2-2; perhaps TRBD2 as D (5 bases). Germline CDR1 SQVTM, CDR2 ANQGSEA. V gave up 0 bases and J gave up 5 bases, with 10 bases separating them. The CDR3 extends over 14 amino acids. For the CDR3, the DNA is TGCAGCGTTGAAGATCTTCGCGGGACCGGGGAGCTGTTTTTT. This encodes CSVEDLRGTGELFF.

V usage is TRBV9 and J usage is TRBJ2-2; unclear D gene. The CDR3 length is 12 residues. CDR1 is SGDLS and CDR2 is YYNGEE in the germline V gene. V was cut by 6 bases and J by 4 bases, with 7 bases left in between. Written as DNA, the CDR3 is TGTGCCAGCACATCTCTCACCGGGGAGCTGTTTTTT. It encodes CASTSLTGELFF.

The chain combines TRBV7-9 with TRBJ1-3; 9 positions agree with TRBD1. Germline V CDR1 and CDR2: SEHNR, FQNEAQ (reference sequence). J gave up 4 bases and V 1 base, and 5 bases lay outside the gene matches. The CDR3 contains 16 residues. The CDR3 reads CASSLEGQGRGNTIYF. The CDR3 DNA reads TGTGCCAGCAGCTTAGAAGGACAGGGGCGCGGAAACACCATATATTTT. The variable domain in full, with the rest retrieved from reference TRBV7-9 and TRBJ1-3, is DTGVSQNPRHKITKRGQNVTFRCDPISEHNRLYWYRQTLGQGPEFLTYFQNEAQLEKSRLLSDRFSAERPKGSFSTLEIQRTEQGDSAMYLCASSLEGQGRGNTIYFGEGSWLTVV.